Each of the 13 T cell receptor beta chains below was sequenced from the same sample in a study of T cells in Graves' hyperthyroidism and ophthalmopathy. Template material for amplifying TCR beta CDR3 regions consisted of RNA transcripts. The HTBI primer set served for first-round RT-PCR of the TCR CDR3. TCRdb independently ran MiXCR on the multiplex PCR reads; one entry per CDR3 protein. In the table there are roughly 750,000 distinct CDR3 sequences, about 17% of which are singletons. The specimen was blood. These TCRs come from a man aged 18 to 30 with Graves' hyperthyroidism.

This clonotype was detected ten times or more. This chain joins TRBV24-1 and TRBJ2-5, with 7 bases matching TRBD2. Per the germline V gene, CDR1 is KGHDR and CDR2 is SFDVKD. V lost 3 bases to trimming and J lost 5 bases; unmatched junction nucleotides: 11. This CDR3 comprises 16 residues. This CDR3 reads CATSDHRDYGRETQYF. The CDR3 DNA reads TGTGCCACCAGTGATCACCGGGACTACGGTCGGGAGACCCAGTACTTC.

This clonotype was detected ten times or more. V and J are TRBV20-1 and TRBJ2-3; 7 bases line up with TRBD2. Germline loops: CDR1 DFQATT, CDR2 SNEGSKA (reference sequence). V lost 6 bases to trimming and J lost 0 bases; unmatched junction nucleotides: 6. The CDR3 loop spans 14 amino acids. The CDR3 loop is CSAASSGSTDTQYF. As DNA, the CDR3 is TGCAGTGCCGCTAGTAGCGGGAGCACAGATACGCAGTATTTT.

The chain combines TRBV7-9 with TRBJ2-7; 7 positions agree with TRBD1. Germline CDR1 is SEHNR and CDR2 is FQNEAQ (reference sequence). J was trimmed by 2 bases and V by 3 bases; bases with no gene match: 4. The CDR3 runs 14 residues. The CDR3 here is CASSFKGATYEQYF. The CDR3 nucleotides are TGTGCCAGCAGCTTCAAGGGGGCGACCTACGAGCAGTACTTC.

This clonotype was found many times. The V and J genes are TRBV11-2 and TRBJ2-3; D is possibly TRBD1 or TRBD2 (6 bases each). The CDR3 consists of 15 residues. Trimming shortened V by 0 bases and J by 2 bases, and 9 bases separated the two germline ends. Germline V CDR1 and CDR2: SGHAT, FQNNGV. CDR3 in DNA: TGTGCCAGCAGCTTAGATTGGGGGGCCACAGATACGCAGTATTTT. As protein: CASSLDWGATDTQYF.

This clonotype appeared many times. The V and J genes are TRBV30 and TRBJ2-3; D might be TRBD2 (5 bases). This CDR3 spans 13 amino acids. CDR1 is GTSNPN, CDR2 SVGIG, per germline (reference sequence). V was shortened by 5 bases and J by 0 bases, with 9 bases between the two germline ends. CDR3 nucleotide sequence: TGTGCCTGGTCCGGGGTGAGCACAGATACGCAGTATTTT. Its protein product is CAWSGVSTDTQYF.

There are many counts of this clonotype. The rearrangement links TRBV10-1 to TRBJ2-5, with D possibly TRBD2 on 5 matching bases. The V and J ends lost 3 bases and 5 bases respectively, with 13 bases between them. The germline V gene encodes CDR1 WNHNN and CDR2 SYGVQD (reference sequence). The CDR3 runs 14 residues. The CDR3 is CASSEWAPGETQYF. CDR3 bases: TGCGCCAGCAGTGAATGGGCCCCGGGGGAGACCCAGTACTTC.

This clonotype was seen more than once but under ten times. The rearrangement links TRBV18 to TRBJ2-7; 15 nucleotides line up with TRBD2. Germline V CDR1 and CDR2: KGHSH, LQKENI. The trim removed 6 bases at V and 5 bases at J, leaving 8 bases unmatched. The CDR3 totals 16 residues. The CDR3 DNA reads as TGTGCCAGCTCGTCGGTAGGGACTAGCGGGAGGAACGAGCAGTACTTC. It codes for CASSSVGTSGRNEQYF.

CDR3 protein: CASTTTGGETQYF. The DNA for the CDR3 is TGCGCCAGCACTACGACAGGCGGAGAGACCCAGTACTTC. The rearrangement joins TRBV5-1 to TRBJ2-5; weak D call: TRBD1 (6 bases). V lost 6 bases, J lost 4 bases, and 13 bases lay in between. The V gene's germline CDR1 is SGHRS and CDR2 YFSETQ. CDR3 length equals 13 residues.

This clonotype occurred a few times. CDR3 sequence: CATSRGTAGDYGYTF. CDR3 nucleotides: TGTGCCACCAGCAGGGGGACCGCAGGGGACTATGGCTACACCTTC. The chain carries TRBV15 and TRBJ1-2; tentative D call: TRBD1 (6 bases). Trimming took 3 bases from V and 3 from J, leaving 14 bases between them. The CDR3 is made up of 15 amino acids. The V gene's germline CDR1 is LNHNV and CDR2 YYDKDF (reference sequence).

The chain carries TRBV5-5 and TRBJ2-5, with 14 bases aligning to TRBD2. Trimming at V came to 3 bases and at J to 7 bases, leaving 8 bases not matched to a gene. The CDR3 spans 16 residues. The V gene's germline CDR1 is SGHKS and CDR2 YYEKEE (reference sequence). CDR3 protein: CASSSRLAGGPVTQYF. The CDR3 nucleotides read TGTGCCAGCAGCTCGAGACTAGCGGGAGGGCCGGTGACCCAGTACTTC. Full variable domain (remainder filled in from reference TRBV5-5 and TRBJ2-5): DAGVTQSPTHLIKTRGQQVTLRCSPISGHKSVSWYQQVLGQGPQFIFQYYEKEERGRGNFPDRFSARQFPNYSSELNVNALLLGDSALYLCASSSRLAGGPVTQYFGPGTRLLVL.

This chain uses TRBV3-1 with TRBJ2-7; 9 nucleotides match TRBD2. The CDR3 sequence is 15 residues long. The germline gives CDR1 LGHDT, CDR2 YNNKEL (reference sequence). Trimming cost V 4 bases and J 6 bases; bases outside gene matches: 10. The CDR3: CASSLLAGVPLEQYF. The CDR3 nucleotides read TGTGCCAGCAGCCTGTTAGCGGGAGTCCCCCTCGAGCAGTACTTC.

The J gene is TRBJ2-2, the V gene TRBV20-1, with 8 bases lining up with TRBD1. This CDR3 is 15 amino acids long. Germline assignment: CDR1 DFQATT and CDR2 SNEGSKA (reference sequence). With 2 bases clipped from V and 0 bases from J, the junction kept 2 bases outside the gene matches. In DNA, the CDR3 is TGCAGTGCTAGACCGGGACAGGCGAACACCGGGGAGCTGTTTTTT. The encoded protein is CSARPGQANTGELFF.

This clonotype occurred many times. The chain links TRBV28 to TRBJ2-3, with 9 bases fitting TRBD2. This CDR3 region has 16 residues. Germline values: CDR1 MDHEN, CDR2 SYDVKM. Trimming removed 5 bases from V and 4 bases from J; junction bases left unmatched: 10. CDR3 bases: TGTGCCAGCAGTCGCACCGGGACTAGCACCGCAGATACGCAGTATTTT. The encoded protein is CASSRTGTSTADTQYF.